The next 21 T cell receptor beta chains were all read from a single sample in a study of T cell repertoires in cytomegalovirus infection. TCRdb re-called the reads with MiXCR, one entry per CDR3 protein. The sample holds about 740,000 distinct CDR3 sequences, about a third seen once. The sample was PBMCs. These receptors were obtained from a human donor in good health (CMV status not recorded). Some clones in this sample may be carry-over from other donors' samples.

The chain is built from TRBV30 and TRBJ1-6; weak D call: TRBD1 (5 bases). The CDR3 is 14 amino acids. Looked up from germline, CDR1 is GTSNPN and CDR2 is SVGIG (reference sequence). Trimming removed 5 bases at V and 7 bases at J, with 15 bases between. CDR3: CAWGHNLKNSPLHF. CDR3 nucleotides: TGTGCCTGGGGACACAATTTAAAGAATTCACCCCTCCACTTT.

This clonotype was seen once. The J gene is TRBJ1-2, the V gene TRBV7-2; D is perhaps TRBD1 (6 bases). There are 12 residues in the CDR3. Germline CDR1 is SGHTA and CDR2 is FQGNSA. V was trimmed by 4 bases and J by 9 bases, leaving 12 bases between them. The CDR3: CASSSNRESYTF. The CDR3 DNA follows: TGTGCCAGCAGCTCGAACAGGGAAAGCTACACCTTC.

This sequence joins TRBV7-2 and TRBJ1-5; the D is unclear. V was shortened by 1 base and J by 5 bases, with 12 bases between the two germline ends. Germline-derived CDR1 and CDR2 are SGHTA and FQGNSA. The CDR3 covers 15 residues. The CDR3 region has the DNA TGTGCCAGCAGCTTAGGGACGGAGTACTATCAGCCCCAGCATTTT. Amino acids: CASSLGTEYYQPQHF.

This rearrangement joins TRBV5-1 to TRBJ1-1, with D possibly TRBD1 on 5 matching bases. Trimming took off 3 bases at V and 5 bases at J, with 11 bases between the two ends. Germline V gives CDR1 SGHRS, CDR2 YFSETQ. This CDR3 comprises 13 residues. In nucleotides, the CDR3 is TGCGCCAGCAGCTCAACCGCAGGGACTGAAGCTTTCTTT. Its protein product is CASSSTAGTEAFF.

The J gene is TRBJ2-3, the V gene TRBV7-6; D is undetermined. V lost 5 bases to trimming and J lost 2 bases, with 11 bases between them. CDR3 size: 14 residues. Germline assignment: CDR1 SGHVS and CDR2 FNYEAQ. CDR3 in DNA: TGTGCCAGCAGCCGTAGGATGTCCACAGATACGCAGTATTTT. Translated, it gives CASSRRMSTDTQYF.

The J gene is TRBJ1-2, the V gene TRBV7-4, with D hard to call. V was pared by 5 bases and J by 4 bases, with 11 bases between. This CDR3 has 13 amino acids. CDR1 is SGHVT and CDR2 is SQSDAQ in the germline V gene. CDR3 coding DNA: TGTGCCAGCAGCCTAACAGCGATCTATGGCTACACCTTC. Encoded protein: CASSLTAIYGYTF.

This clonotype was detected a few times. The chain carries TRBV4-1 and TRBJ1-1; 8 nucleotides match TRBD1. Germline loops: CDR1 MGHRA, CDR2 YSYEKL. The CDR3 extends over 17 amino acids. V lost 4 bases to trimming and J lost 4 bases; unmatched junction nucleotides: 14. The CDR3 here is CASSPRRQGRMGTEAFF. CDR3 DNA sequence: TGCGCCAGCAGCCCTCGTAGACAGGGGAGGATGGGCACTGAAGCTTTCTTT.

The chain carries TRBV6-1 and TRBJ1-6; D not certain. Trimming cost V 3 bases and J 11 bases, with 17 bases left between them. The V gene's germline CDR1 is MNHNS and CDR2 SASEGT. This CDR3 spans 15 amino acids. CDR3 residues: CASSEAGFGWTPLHF. The CDR3 DNA sequence: TGTGCCAGCAGTGAGGCGGGATTTGGGTGGACACCCCTCCACTTT.

In its sample, this clonotype was seen a few times. CDR3 DNA: TGTGCCAGCAGCTTGGGGGACGTAAAAGAGACCCAGTACTTC. Translating gives CASSLGDVKETQYF. The J gene is TRBJ2-5, the V gene TRBV5-5, with D tentatively TRBD1 or TRBD2 (5 bases each). Trimming removed 0 bases at V and 3 bases at J, with 9 bases between. Germline CDR1 and CDR2: SGHKS and YYEKEE (reference sequence). CDR3 length: 14 amino acids.

The V call is TRBV30, the J call TRBJ1-3; no reliable D call. CDR3 length: 13 amino acids. V lost 1 base and J 3 bases, leaving 7 bases between the germline ends. CDR1 and CDR2 (germline): GTSNPN, SVGIG (reference sequence). This CDR3 reads CAWSGQLGNTIYF. The CDR3 bases are TGTGCCTGGAGTGGTCAACTTGGAAACACCATATATTTT.

V and J are TRBV7-9 and TRBJ1-2; possible D gene TRBD1, 6 bases. V dropped 3 bases and J dropped 6 bases, with 8 bases sitting between them. This CDR3 is built from 12 residues. CDR1 is SEHNR, CDR2 FQNEAQ, per germline (reference sequence). The CDR3 loop is CASSFRGDGYTF. The CDR3 region has the DNA TGTGCCAGCAGCTTCAGGGGAGATGGCTACACCTTC.

This clonotype was picked up many times. The J gene is TRBJ2-4, the V gene TRBV28; possibly TRBD2 for D (6 bases). This CDR3 spans 11 amino acids. Germline V gene lookup returns CDR1 MDHEN and CDR2 SYDVKM. Trimming pared 3 bases from V and 14 bases from J, leaving 11 bases between. As DNA, the CDR3 is TGTGCCAGCAGTTTTGAAGGGGAGGAGTACTTC. Encoded protein: CASSFEGEEYF.

In its sample, this clonotype was seen a few times. The CDR3 region is CASSLLVADTQYF. The CDR3 DNA sequence: TGTGCCAGCAGCCTCTTAGTGGCAGATACGCAGTATTTT. The chain recombines TRBV7-8 with TRBJ2-3; D is uncertain. V lost 5 bases and J 4 bases, leaving 10 bases between the germline ends. The CDR3 is made up of 13 amino acids. CDR1 is SGHVS and CDR2 is FQNEAQ in the germline V gene.

Worth noting for this clonotype: Just one base apart from a much larger clone, this may be a read error. CDR3 residues: CASSQVLAVNNEQFF. The CDR3 DNA reads TGTGCCAGCAGCCAAGTACTAGCGGTAAACAATGAGCAGTTCTTC. The V gene is TRBV7-8, the J gene TRBJ2-1; 8 positions agree with TRBD2. The CDR3 length is 15 residues. Germline lookup yields CDR1 SGHVS and CDR2 FQNEAQ. V shed 5 bases, J shed 5 bases, and the junction held 8 bases outside the gene matches.

CDR3 nucleotide sequence: TGCGCCAGCAGCTTGGGGACAGGTGGCTACACCTTC. This codes for CASSLGTGGYTF. The J gene is TRBJ1-2, the V gene TRBV5-1; 7 nucleotides align to TRBD1. Trimming removed 0 bases from V and 7 bases from J; junction bases left unmatched: 0. This CDR3 contains 12 residues. CDR1 and CDR2 (germline): SGHRS, YFSETQ.

This clonotype turned up a few times. The CDR3 is CASSPPGGAGGLNEQFF. CDR3 coding DNA: TGTGCCAGCAGTCCCCCGGGGGGAGCGGGGGGGCTAAATGAGCAGTTCTTC. The chain links TRBV7-2 to TRBJ2-1; TRBD2 matches 10 bases. Trimming removed 6 bases from V and 7 bases from J; junction bases left unmatched: 15. Germline values: CDR1 SGHTA, CDR2 FQGNSA. This CDR3 comprises 17 residues.

Notes on this clonotype: Likely a read error: the CDR3 ends without its conserved phenylalanine or tryptophan. The chain carries TRBV11-3 and TRBJ2-3; 7 bases match TRBD2. In germline, CDR1 is SGHNT, CDR2 YENEEA. V shed 4 bases, J shed 6 bases, and the junction held 22 bases outside the gene matches. The length of the CDR3 is 19 residues. CDR3: CASSSLTSWEGHLTDTQYL. In DNA form, the CDR3 reads TGTGCCAGCAGCTCCCTGACTAGCTGGGAGGGCCATCTCACGGATACGCAGTATTTG.

CDR3 protein: CASMERGTTDTQYF. The CDR3 DNA follows: TGCGCCAGCATGGAGCGGGGGACAACAGATACGCAGTATTTT. The rearrangement joins TRBV5-1 to TRBJ2-3; TRBD2 matches 8 bases. CDR1 is SGHRS and CDR2 is YFSETQ in the germline V gene. The V gene end was trimmed by 6 bases and the J gene end by 3 bases; junction bases not matched to a gene: 6. This CDR3 is built from 14 residues. Full variable domain (rest looked up from reference TRBV5-1 and TRBJ2-3): KAGVTQTPRYLIKTRGQQVTLSCSPISGHRSVSWYQQTPGQGLQFLFEYFSETQRNKGNFPGRFSGRQFSNSRSEMNVSTLELGDSALYLCASMERGTTDTQYFGPGTRLTVL.

This clonotype was recorded at least ten times. The genes are TRBV7-8 and TRBJ2-5; 8 positions agree with TRBD2. The J segment lost 7 bases and the V segment lost 4 bases, leaving 11 bases of the junction unmatched. The CDR3 has 15 amino acids. The germline V gene encodes CDR1 SGHVS and CDR2 FQNEAQ. The CDR3 loop reads CASSSGRGAAGTQYF. The CDR3 DNA reads as TGTGCCAGCAGCTCAGGGCGGGGGGCGGCGGGGACCCAGTACTTC.

In this sample, this clonotype turned up a few times. A junction boundary mismatches the germline segment, possibly from a read error. The chain uses TRBV7-4 and TRBJ2-1; tentative D call: TRBD2 (6 bases). This CDR3 is built from 16 residues. Germline assignment: CDR1 SGHVT and CDR2 SQSDAQ. DNA of the CDR3: TGTGCCAGCAGCATAGCCTTAGCGGTTAATATTAATGAGCAGTTCTTC. The encoded protein is CASSIALAVNINEQFF. The full variable domain, rest sourced from reference TRBV7-4 and TRBJ2-1, is GAGVSQSPRYKVAKRGRDVALRCDSISGHVTLYWYRQTLGQGSEVLTYSQSDAQRDKSGRPSGRFSAERPERSVSTLKIQRTEQGDSAVYLCASSIALAVNINEQFFGPGTRLTVL.

Only a few counts were recorded for this clonotype. V usage is TRBV12-3 or TRBV12-4 and J usage is TRBJ1-2; D remains unclear. This CDR3 is built from 13 residues. Trimming cost V 6 bases and J 4 bases, with 12 bases left between them. In nucleotides, the CDR3 is TGTGCCAGCAGCCTGAACCCCTTCTATGGCTACACCTTC. Its protein product is CASSLNPFYGYTF.